A selection of T cell receptor beta chains follows, all from one sample in a study of blood T cells in healthy people across ages. TCRdb independently ran MiXCR on the 5' RACE reads; one entry per CDR3 protein. The table has approximately 690,000 distinct CDR3 sequences, roughly 41% seen once. The sequenced material came from blood. Receptors were obtained from a man older than 75 in good health. CDR3s include the opening cysteine and the closing phenylalanine or tryptophan. The D gene is left open where the match is weak. Clone size is given for some rows only: seen once, a few or many times, or a class if the clone is expanded.

CDR3: CASSRELAVYEQYF; DNA: TGTGCCAGCAGCAGGGAGCTAGCGGTCTACGAGCAGTACTTC; V: TRBV4-2; D: TRBD2; J: TRBJ2-7; size: NA; length: 14
CDR3: CATSRDRGSREQYF; DNA: TGTGCCACCAGCAGAGACAGGGGGTCCCGCGAACAGTACTTC; V: TRBV15; D: TRBD1; J: TRBJ2-5; size: NA; length: 14
CDR3: CATSRDRVAGFYNEQFF; DNA: TGTGCCACCAGCAGAGATCGAGTAGCGGGGTTTTACAATGAGCAGTTCTTC; V: TRBV15; D: TRBD2; J: TRBJ2-1; size: NA; length: 17
CDR3: CSASKAGQTSYEQFF; DNA: TGCAGTGCTAGTAAAGCGGGCCAGACGTCCTACGAGCAGTTCTTC; V: TRBV20-1; D: NA; J: TRBJ2-1; size: NA; length: 15
CDR3: CASSSGLAATYEQYF; DNA: TGTGCCAGCAGCTCCGGACTAGCGGCTACCTACGAGCAGTACTTC; V: TRBV7-2; D: TRBD2; J: TRBJ2-7; size: many; length: 15
CDR3: CASSSTTGAKNIQYF; DNA: TGTGCCAGCAGCTCTACCACAGGAGCCAAAAACATTCAGTACTTC; V: TRBV7-2; D: NA; J: TRBJ2-4; size: few; length: 15
CDR3: CASRPGRSGANVLTF; DNA: TGTGCCAGCAGACCCGGTCGGTCTGGGGCCAACGTCCTGACTTTC; V: TRBV2; D: NA; J: TRBJ2-6; size: NA; length: 15
CDR3: CSAGSGTGGTNYGYTF; DNA: TGCAGTGCCGGCTCGGGGACAGGGGGTACTAACTATGGCTACACCTTC; V: TRBV20-1; D: TRBD1; J: TRBJ1-2; size: NA; length: 16
CDR3: CASSSGTGNTGELFF; DNA: TGCGCCAGCAGCTCCGGGACAGGGAACACCGGGGAGCTGTTTTTT; V: TRBV5-1; D: TRBD1; J: TRBJ2-2; size: NA; length: 15
CDR3: CAIRGARETQYF; DNA: TGTGCCATCAGGGGGGCCAGAGAGACCCAGTACTTC; V: TRBV10-3; D: NA; J: TRBJ2-5; size: few; length: 12
CDR3: CSATGLAGLSYEQYF; DNA: TGCAGCGCCACCGGACTAGCGGGTCTCTCCTACGAGCAGTACTTC; V: TRBV29-1; D: TRBD2; J: TRBJ2-7; size: NA; length: 15
CDR3: CASSPVTGGGEKLFF; DNA: TGCGCCAGCAGCCCGGTGACAGGGGGCGGAGAAAAACTGTTTTTT; V: TRBV4-3; D: TRBD1; J: TRBJ1-4; size: NA; length: 15
CDR3: CSASSGNYGYTF; DNA: TGCAGTGCTAGTTCGGGGAACTATGGCTACACCTTC; V: TRBV20-1; D: NA; J: TRBJ1-2; size: NA; length: 12
CDR3: CASSTTQESQYF; DNA: TGTGCCAGCAGCACAACCCAAGAGTCCCAGTACTTC; V: TRBV6-2/TRBV6-3; D: NA; J: TRBJ2-5; size: NA; length: 12
CDR3: CASLASLGEKGDGYTF; DNA: TGTGCCAGCCTGGCCTCGCTAGGGGAGAAGGGCGATGGCTACACCTTC; V: TRBV12-3/TRBV12-4; D: NA; J: TRBJ1-2; size: NA; length: 16
CDR3: CASSKRLAGDEQYF; DNA: TGTGCCAGCAGCAAACGACTAGCGGGTGACGAGCAGTACTTC; V: TRBV14; D: TRBD2; J: TRBJ2-7; size: once; length: 14
CDR3: CASSNQQGAVDEQYF; DNA: TGCGCCAGCAGTAATCAACAGGGGGCGGTCGACGAGCAGTACTTC; V: TRBV5-1; D: TRBD1; J: TRBJ2-7; size: NA; length: 15
CDR3: CASGLGRGANEQYF; DNA: TGCGCCAGCGGCCTAGGTCGGGGGGCGAATGAGCAGTACTTC; V: TRBV10-1; D: NA; J: TRBJ2-5; size: NA; length: 14
CDR3: CSARPGTSAYQETQYF; DNA: TGCAGTGCTAGGCCGGGGACTAGCGCCTACCAGGAGACCCAGTACTTC; V: TRBV20-1; D: TRBD2; J: TRBJ2-5; size: many; length: 16
CDR3: CASSLSLAGFNEQFF; DNA: TGTGCCAGCAGCCTCTCGCTAGCGGGATTCAATGAGCAGTTCTTC; V: TRBV6-5; D: TRBD2; J: TRBJ2-1; size: NA; length: 15
CDR3: CASSPQAGDTEAFF; DNA: TGTGCCAGCAGTCCACAGGCGGGCGACACTGAAGCTTTCTTT; V: TRBV5-5; D: NA; J: TRBJ1-1; size: NA; length: 14
CDR3: CASSSTKPLGLPYEQYF; DNA: TGTGCCAGCAGTTCAACTAAGCCTTTGGGACTCCCCTACGAGCAGTACTTC; V: TRBV27; D: NA; J: TRBJ2-7; size: many; length: 17
CDR3: CASSYHAGGARDNIQYF; DNA: TGTGCCAGCAGTTACCACGCAGGGGGCGCGAGAGATAACATTCAGTACTTC; V: TRBV6-2/TRBV6-3; D: TRBD1; J: TRBJ2-4; size: many; length: 17
CDR3: CASSPSFGGGSYNEQYF; DNA: TGCGCCAGCAGCCCATCCTTCGGGGGGGGCTCCTACAATGAGCAGTACTTC; V: TRBV4-3; D: TRBD2; J: TRBJ2-7; size: once; length: 17
CDR3: CASSDLSSYNEQFF; DNA: TGTGCCAGCAGTGACCTCAGCTCCTACAATGAGCAGTTCTTC; V: TRBV6-5; D: NA; J: TRBJ2-1; size: NA; length: 14
CDR3: CASTPNHAGTEAFF; DNA: TGTGCCAGCACCCCTAATCATGCGGGCACTGAAGCTTTCTTT; V: TRBV7-9; D: NA; J: TRBJ1-1; size: NA; length: 14